A single sample is the source of the 30 T cell receptor beta chains below, sequenced in a study of OX40 agonist ivuxolimab in advanced cancers. Assay: immunoSEQ multiplex PCR; the TCRdb copy retains only in-frame clones and omits some. In the table there are some 29,000 clones, around nine tenths of which are singletons. The sample was CD4+ or CD8+ T cells sorted from blood, taken in a trial of the OX40 agonist ivuxolimab. Receptors were obtained from an adult with an advanced solid tumor such as melanoma, head and neck, liver or kidney cancer.

The V gene is TRBV6-1, the J gene TRBJ1-5; no clear D. Germline CDR1 is MNHNS and CDR2 is SASEGT. The V end was cut by 5 bases, the J end by 0 bases, with 11 bases between. The CDR3 length is 15 residues. The CDR3 protein is CASSSTRYSNQPQHF. For the CDR3, the DNA is TGTGCCAGCAGTTCCACCAGATATAGCAATCAGCCCCAGCATTTT.

This chain joins TRBV2 and TRBJ1-1; TRBD1 matches at 8 bases. V was clipped by 11 bases and J by 0 bases; unmatched bases: 5. The CDR3 spans 13 residues. Germline V gene sequence: CDR1 SNHLY, CDR2 FYNNEI. CDR3 residues: CAGRQGMNTEAFF. The CDR3 nucleotides read TGTGCCGGACGACAGGGGATGAACACTGAAGCTTTCTTT.

The V call is TRBV5-6, the J call TRBJ2-7, with D perhaps TRBD2 (6 bases). Deletions cut 4 bases from V and 1 base from J, with 12 bases between. This CDR3 spans 14 amino acids. Per germline, CDR1 SGHDT and CDR2 YYEEEE. CDR3: CASSLGLGSYEQYF. The CDR3 DNA follows: TGTGCCAGCAGCCTGGGACTGGGATCCTACGAGCAGTACTTC.

As concerns this clone: One end of the junction fails to match germline, which may point to a read error. V and J are TRBV7-7 and TRBJ1-1; no reliable D call. The V gene's germline CDR1 is SSHAT and CDR2 FNYEAQ (reference sequence). This CDR3 spans 14 amino acids. The CDR3 DNA is TGCGCCAGCAGCCAAGAGAACGGCAACACTGAAGCTTTCTTT. Its protein product is CASSQENGNTEAFF.

The V call is TRBV11-2, the J call TRBJ1-6; D gene ambiguous. V lost 1 base to trimming and J lost 10 bases, with 5 bases between them. Germline loops: CDR1 SGHAT, CDR2 FQNNGV. This CDR3 contains 12 residues. The CDR3 loop is CASSLGPSPLHF. CDR3 nucleotide sequence: TGTGCCAGCAGCTTAGGGCCCTCACCCCTCCACTTT.

This rearrangement joins TRBV19 to TRBJ2-2; 9 bases align to TRBD2. V was pared by 3 bases and J by 0 bases, with 5 bases of the junction left unmatched. The CDR3 has 17 residues. CDR1 and CDR2 from the germline V gene are LNHDA and SQIVND (reference sequence). This CDR3 reads CASSMPRGGSNTGELFF. The CDR3 coding sequence is TGTGCCAGTAGTATGCCGCGGGGGGGTTCGAACACCGGGGAGCTGTTTTTT.

The chain couples TRBV27 to TRBJ2-7; a weak D match, TRBD1 (6 bases). The CDR3 length is 14 residues. The germline gives CDR1 MNHEY, CDR2 SMNVEV (reference sequence). The V gene lost 2 bases and the J gene lost 2 bases, with 10 bases spanning the gap. The CDR3 DNA reads TGTGCCAGCAGTTTACAGGGGTCAACCTACGAGCAGTACTTC. This translates into CASSLQGSTYEQYF.

The chain is built from TRBV21-1 and TRBJ1-1; the table's TRBD1 call for D was not verified on the DNA. TRBV21-1 represents a pseudogene. The length of the CDR3 is 15 residues. This CDR3 is CASSKTGGKNTEAFF. DNA of the CDR3: TGTGCCAGCAGCAAGACAGGGGGCAAGAACACTGAAGCTTTCTTT.

The V gene is TRBV11-1, the J gene TRBJ2-7; D not resolved. The germline CDR1 and CDR2 sequences are SGHAT and FQDESV (reference sequence). The CDR3 runs to 13 residues. The V end was cut by 1 base, the J end by 6 bases, with 10 bases between. Written as DNA, the CDR3 is TGTGCCAGCAGCTTAGATTGGGGTCTCGAGCAGTACTTC. This encodes CASSLDWGLEQYF.

The chain joins TRBV5-1 to TRBJ2-4, with D uncertain. From germline, CDR1 is SGHRS and CDR2 YFSETQ. This CDR3 region has 9 residues. Trimming left V 5 bases short and J 6 bases short, with 0 bases between. CDR3 in DNA: TGCGCCAGCAGAAACATTCAGTACTTC. The encoded protein is CASRNIQYF.

The gene calls are TRBV7-2 and TRBJ2-7; a possible D gene is TRBD1 (6 bases). V shed 2 bases and J shed 9 bases, with 17 bases lying between them. This CDR3 region has 14 residues. Germline V gene data show CDR1 as SGHTA and CDR2 as FQGNSA. CDR3 protein: CASSLKAPGEGQYF. In DNA, the CDR3 is TGTGCCAGCAGCTTAAAGGCGCCAGGGGAAGGGCAGTACTTC.

The chain joins TRBV10-2 to TRBJ2-7, with D perhaps TRBD2 (6 bases). The ends were cut back, 10 bases at V and 1 base at J, with 20 bases in the middle. CDR3 length equals 15 residues. CDR1 is WSHSY, CDR2 SAAADI, per germline. In DNA form, the CDR3 reads TGCGCCACCACAATGTTAGCGGAACTTTCCTACGAGCAGTACTTC. Its translation: CATTMLAELSYEQYF.

This clone was counted only a few times. CDR3: CASSHSPDQDYNEQFF. In DNA form, the CDR3 reads TGTGCCAGCAGCCACTCACCGGACCAAGACTACAATGAGCAGTTCTTC. The rearrangement joins TRBV5-4 to TRBJ2-1; D gene unclear. Germline V CDR1 and CDR2: SGHNT, YYREEE (reference sequence). CDR3 size: 16 residues. V was pared by 4 bases and J by 3 bases, with 17 bases between.

The rearrangement joins TRBV5-4 to TRBJ2-7, with 7 bases that match TRBD2. Trimming at V came to 1 base and at J to 6 bases, leaving 13 bases not matched to a gene. The CDR3 is 16 residues long. CDR1 SGHNT and CDR2 YYREEE come from the germline V gene (reference sequence). CDR3 sequence: CASSLLGASGIFEQYF. Written as DNA, the CDR3 is TGTGCCAGCAGCTTGTTAGGGGCTAGCGGTATCTTCGAGCAGTACTTC. The variable domain in full, with the rest retrieved from reference TRBV5-4 and TRBJ2-7, is ETGVTQSPTHLIKTRGQQVTLRCSSQSGHNTVSWYQQALGQGPQFIFQYYREEENGRGNFPPRFSGLQFPNYSSELNVNALELDDSALYLCASSLLGASGIFEQYFGPGTRLTVT.

This rearrangement joins TRBV30 to TRBJ1-3, with unresolved D. This CDR3 spans 14 amino acids. V lost 2 bases and J lost 4, with 12 bases in between. Germline V gives CDR1 GTSNPN, CDR2 SVGIG (reference sequence). CDR3 protein: CAWSRVLSGNTIYF. The DNA of the CDR3 is TGTGCCTGGAGTAGGGTTCTTTCGGGAAACACCATATATTTT.

The V call is TRBV6-1, the J call TRBJ1-1; the D is unclear. Germline-derived CDR1 and CDR2 are MNHNS and SASEGT. The length of the CDR3 is 13 residues. Trimming pared 5 bases from V and 1 base from J, leaving 8 bases between. The CDR3 sequence is CASSKTENTEAFF. For the CDR3, the DNA is TGTGCCAGCAGTAAAACTGAGAACACTGAAGCTTTCTTT.

The J gene is TRBJ1-4, the V gene TRBV19, with TRBD1 identical over 9 bases. In germline, CDR1 is LNHDA, CDR2 SQIVND (reference sequence). The CDR3 contains 16 residues. V gave up 5 bases and J gave up 4 bases; unmatched junction bases: 8. The CDR3 here is CASSFTGGRDNEKLFF. CDR3 in DNA: TGTGCCAGTAGTTTTACAGGGGGCCGAGATAATGAAAAACTGTTTTTT.

The chain employs TRBV5-6 and TRBJ2-7; no clear D gene. This CDR3 has 14 amino acids. V was trimmed by 0 bases and J by 5 bases, leaving 12 bases between them. The germline gives CDR1 SGHDT, CDR2 YYEEEE. The CDR3 DNA reads TGTGCCAGCAGCTTGGGTATAGGGTTTGACGAGCAGTACTTC. This encodes CASSLGIGFDEQYF.

In its sample, this clone was seen once. The CDR3 reads CASRERDRGYNEQFF. CDR3 nucleotides: TGCGCCAGCAGGGAACGGGACAGGGGATACAATGAGCAGTTCTTC. The V and J genes are TRBV4-1 and TRBJ2-1; 10 bases fit TRBD1. V trimming: 6 bases; J trimming: 4 bases; junction bases outside the gene matches: 6. This CDR3 comprises 15 residues. CDR1 is MGHRA, CDR2 YSYEKL, per germline.

This clone was found a few times. The chain is built from TRBV5-1 and TRBJ2-7, with TRBD2 identical over 12 bases. V lost 0 bases and J lost 7; bases outside the gene matches: 8. The CDR3 has 16 amino acids. CDR1 SGHRS and CDR2 YFSETQ come from the germline V gene. The CDR3 region has the DNA TGCGCCAGCAGCTTGGTGGGACTAGCGGGCTCGAGGGAGCAGTACTTC. It specifies CASSLVGLAGSREQYF.

The chain has TRBV5-4 and TRBJ1-1; no clear D gene. The CDR3 has 17 residues. The germline V gene encodes CDR1 SGHNT and CDR2 YYREEE (reference sequence). Trimming pared 4 bases from V and 0 bases from J, leaving 19 bases between. CDR3 coding DNA: TGTGCCAGCAGCCAAGATCGGAAGGTTTGGATGAACACTGAAGCTTTCTTT. Amino acids: CASSQDRKVWMNTEAFF. The variable domain in full, with the rest retrieved from reference TRBV5-4 and TRBJ1-1, is ETGVTQSPTHLIKTRGQQVTLRCSSQSGHNTVSWYQQALGQGPQFIFQYYREEENGRGNFPPRFSGLQFPNYSSELNVNALELDDSALYLCASSQDRKVWMNTEAFFGQGTRLTVV.

The rearrangement joins TRBV6-1 to TRBJ2-7; 7 positions match TRBD1. With 5 bases clipped from V and 0 bases from J, the junction kept 4 bases outside the gene matches. Germline V gene lookup returns CDR1 MNHNS and CDR2 SASEGT. The length of the CDR3 is 14 residues. The CDR3 sequence is CASSSRDSSYEQYF. DNA for the CDR3: TGTGCCAGCAGTTCCCGGGACAGCTCCTACGAGCAGTACTTC.

The CDR3 loop is CASSVEGYTEAFF. The CDR3 nucleotides read TGTGCCAGCAGCGTAGAGGGATACACTGAAGCTTTCTTT. The gene calls are TRBV9 and TRBJ1-1; D gene uncertain. This CDR3 has 13 residues. V was pared by 0 bases and J by 3 bases, with 6 bases between. In germline, CDR1 is SGDLS, CDR2 YYNGEE. Variable domain in full (rest from reference TRBV9 and TRBJ1-1): DSGVTQTPKHLITATGQRVTLRCSPRSGDLSVYWYQQSLDQGLQFLIQYYNGEERAKGNILERFSAQQFPDLHSELNLSSLELGDSALYFCASSVEGYTEAFFGQGTRLTVV.

The CDR3 loop is CASSSPGGNQPQHF. The CDR3 DNA is TGTGCCAGCAGTTCCCCAGGGGGTAATCAGCCCCAGCATTTT. This rearrangement joins TRBV2 to TRBJ1-5; TRBD1 aligns across 7 bases. Losses at the gene ends were 5 bases for V and 4 bases for J; bases not matched to a gene: 5. Germline CDR1 reads SNHLY; CDR2 reads FYNNEI. This CDR3 spans 14 amino acids.

For the CDR3, the DNA is TGTGCCAGCAGCCAAGATCCCGTCTATAGTAGAGCTCAAGAGACCCAGTACTTC. The encoded protein is CASSQDPVYSRAQETQYF. The rearrangement uses TRBV4-2 and TRBJ2-5, with no clear D. The germline V gene encodes CDR1 LGHNA and CDR2 YNFKEQ. V was pared by 0 bases and J by 2 bases, with 19 bases between. This CDR3 has 18 residues.

This clone has only a few counts. The chain is built from TRBV27 and TRBJ2-7, with D possibly matching TRBD1 (5 bases). V lost 6 bases and J lost 3, with 18 bases in between. Germline values: CDR1 MNHEY, CDR2 SMNVEV (reference sequence). The CDR3 has 15 residues. CDR3 amino acids: CASRKTTAINYEQYF. DNA of the CDR3: TGTGCCAGCAGGAAGACGACAGCGATTAACTACGAGCAGTACTTC.

The V and J genes are TRBV7-9 and TRBJ2-4, with D unclear. In germline, CDR1 is SEHNR, CDR2 FQNEAQ (reference sequence). This CDR3 has 16 amino acids. Trimming stripped 1 base from V and 0 bases from J, with 10 bases between. CDR3 DNA sequence: TGTGCCAGCAGCTTAGATCTGTGGGGAGCCAAAAACATTCAGTACTTC. Translating it yields CASSLDLWGAKNIQYF.

The chain combines TRBV4-1 with TRBJ2-2, with TRBD2 matching 9 bases. The CDR3 runs to 17 residues. The V and J ends lost 0 bases and 1 base, in that order; junction bases with no gene match: 3. The germline CDR1 and CDR2 sequences are MGHRA and YSYEKL. DNA of the CDR3: TGCGCCAGCAGCCAAGATCGTAGCGGGGGGAACACCGGGGAGCTGTTTTTT. Residues: CASSQDRSGGNTGELFF.

The J gene is TRBJ2-3, the V gene TRBV5-1, with D perhaps being TRBD1 or TRBD2 (5 bases each). With 0 bases removed from V and 2 bases from J, the gap between germline ends came to 13 bases. The V gene's germline CDR1 is SGHRS and CDR2 YFSETQ. The CDR3 is 16 amino acids. The CDR3 DNA follows: TGCGCCAGCAGCTTGGGCACAGGACTCTTCACAGATACGCAGTATTTT. Protein sequence: CASSLGTGLFTDTQYF. The entire variable domain, with the rest obtained from reference TRBV5-1 and TRBJ2-3, is as follows: KAGVTQTPRYLIKTRGQQVTLSCSPISGHRSVSWYQQTPGQGLQFLFEYFSETQRNKGNFPGRFSGRQFSNSRSEMNVSTLELGDSALYLCASSLGTGLFTDTQYFGPGTRLTVL.

V usage is TRBV11-2 and J usage is TRBJ2-3; D remains ambiguous. Germline V gene lookup returns CDR1 SGHAT and CDR2 FQNNGV. V was cut by 1 base and J by 4 bases, with 6 bases left in between. The CDR3 spans 13 residues. The CDR3 reads CASSLVGSDTQYF. The CDR3, as DNA: TGTGCCAGCAGCTTAGTGGGGTCAGATACGCAGTATTTT.